Below are 27 T cell receptor beta chains sequenced from a single sample in a study of control samples from healthy donors and cancer patients. Assay: immunoSEQ multiplex PCR; the TCRdb copy retains only in-frame clones and omits some. The table lists roughly 400,000 clones, about nine tenths of them singletons. Sample: PBMCs. All receptors derive from a man aged 40-49 years with head and neck cancer.

J is TRBJ2-7 and V is TRBV5-1; 11 bases line up with TRBD2. The CDR3 has 16 residues. The trim removed 0 bases at V and 0 bases at J, leaving 2 bases unmatched. The V gene's germline CDR1 is SGHRS and CDR2 YFSETQ. CDR3 protein: CASSLVTSGSSYEQYF. The CDR3 DNA follows: TGCGCCAGCAGCTTGGTCACTAGCGGGAGCTCCTACGAGCAGTACTTC.

The chain recombines TRBV27 with TRBJ1-4; 7 positions match TRBD1. Germline-derived CDR1 and CDR2 are MNHEY and SMNVEV (reference sequence). V lost 4 bases and J lost 6; bases outside the gene matches: 11. CDR3 length: 16 amino acids. The CDR3 DNA reads TGTGCCAGCAGTTCTAGCAGGGGGTCATTGTATGAAAAACTGTTTTTT. Amino acid sequence: CASSSSRGSLYEKLFF.

The chain links TRBV2 to TRBJ1-1; D is undetermined. CDR3 size: 11 residues. V dropped 6 bases and J dropped 4 bases, with 6 bases sitting between them. In germline, CDR1 is SNHLY, CDR2 FYNNEI. CDR3 coding DNA: TGTGCCAGCAGCGCCCGCACTGAAGCTTTCTTT. This translates into CASSARTEAFF.

The chain carries TRBV27 and TRBJ1-1; no definite D call. The CDR3 is made up of 13 amino acids. The V end was cut by 4 bases, the J end by 5 bases, with 11 bases between. Germline V gene sequence: CDR1 MNHEY, CDR2 SMNVEV (reference sequence). CDR3 DNA: TGTGCCAGCAGTTACGGGGTTGCGACTGAAGCTTTCTTT. Its translation: CASSYGVATEAFF.

The rearrangement joins TRBV9 to TRBJ1-3; D gene uncertain. This CDR3 is 15 amino acids long. The germline gives CDR1 SGDLS, CDR2 YYNGEE. The V gene lost 4 bases and the J gene lost 0 bases, with 11 bases spanning the gap. DNA of the CDR3: TGTGCCAGCAGCCCCGACGGAGTCTCTGGAAACACCATATATTTT. Translated: CASSPDGVSGNTIYF.

The chain combines TRBV23-1 with TRBJ1-5; D might be TRBD1 (5 bases). TRBV23-1 is reported as an ORF; its role is uncertain. V lost 6 bases and J 1 base, leaving 22 bases between the germline ends. CDR3 length: 18 residues. The CDR3 DNA sequence: TGCGCCAGCAGGGTATTGGGACTTCCCGTTCGGAGCAATCAGCCCCAGCATTTT. This gives the protein CASRVLGLPVRSNQPQHF.

This clone was observed a single time. The chain joins TRBV19 to TRBJ2-5; D unresolved. The CDR3 is 13 amino acids. In germline, CDR1 is LNHDA, CDR2 SQIVND (reference sequence). Trimming left V 3 bases short and J 3 bases short, with 8 bases between. The CDR3 region is CASSISREETQYF. The CDR3 DNA follows: TGTGCCAGTAGTATCAGTCGGGAAGAGACCCAGTACTTC.

CDR3 nucleotides: TGTGCCAGCAGTTCCTCGCTGGCGGGAGGGACAGATACGCAGTATTTT. It encodes CASSSSLAGGTDTQYF. This rearrangement joins TRBV28 to TRBJ2-3, with TRBD2 identical over 9 bases. CDR3 size: 16 residues. Germline V gene lookup returns CDR1 MDHEN and CDR2 SYDVKM. V was clipped by 4 bases and J by 3 bases; unmatched bases: 8.

This chain links TRBV7-9 with TRBJ1-1; D not certain. The V end was cut by 4 bases, the J end by 5 bases, with 8 bases between. CDR1 is SEHNR and CDR2 is FQNEAQ in the germline V gene (reference sequence). This CDR3 has 12 residues. The CDR3 is CASSWAETEAFF. Here the CDR3 DNA reads TGTGCCAGCAGCTGGGCGGAGACTGAAGCTTTCTTT.

Details on this clone: Other DNA sequences of this sample code for an identical CDR3. The chain has TRBV15 and TRBJ2-1; D is ambiguous. With 0 bases removed from V and 4 bases from J, the gap between germline ends came to 7 bases. The CDR3 has 14 residues. Germline values: CDR1 LNHNV, CDR2 YYDKDF (reference sequence). The CDR3 sequence: CATSRDLSYNEQFF. The CDR3 DNA is TGTGCCACCAGCAGAGATCTCTCTTACAATGAGCAGTTCTTC.

This clone was seen only once. This chain connects TRBV30 to TRBJ2-1, with 10 bases matching TRBD2. Germline V lookup: CDR1 GTSNPN, CDR2 SVGIG (reference sequence). The CDR3 is 15 amino acids. V lost 4 bases, J lost 8 bases, and 11 bases stayed unmatched. CDR3 sequence: CAWKPGLAPLYEQFF. Written as DNA, the CDR3 is TGTGCCTGGAAACCGGGACTAGCGCCCCTTTATGAGCAGTTCTTC.

The rearrangement joins TRBV12-3 or TRBV12-4 to TRBJ2-7; D perhaps matches TRBD1 (6 bases). This CDR3 is 12 amino acids long. Trimming removed 5 bases at V and 6 bases at J, with 11 bases between. CDR3 region: CASSETGSEQYF. Here the CDR3 DNA reads TGTGCCAGCAGTGAAACAGGGAGCGAGCAGTACTTC.

The CDR3 DNA reads as TGTGCCAGCAGTTACATTAAGGGGGAAATGAACACTGAAGCTTTCTTT. Translation gives CASSYIKGEMNTEAFF. This chain connects TRBV6-5 to TRBJ1-1; D is perhaps TRBD1 (6 bases). The germline gives CDR1 MNHEY, CDR2 SVGAGI. This CDR3 is 16 amino acids long. Trimming shortened V by 2 bases and J by 0 bases, and 13 bases separated the two germline ends.

The J gene is TRBJ1-2, the V gene TRBV19; no firm D call. V shed 7 bases and J shed 5 bases, with 11 bases lying between them. CDR1 and CDR2 (germline): LNHDA, SQIVND (reference sequence). The CDR3 has 12 residues. CDR3 in DNA: TGTGCCAGTACTACGTCCCATTATGGCTACACCTTC. Translated: CASTTSHYGYTF.

The CDR3 sequence: CASSPRTQNTEAFF. CDR3 bases: TGTGCCAGCAGCCCCCGAACCCAGAACACTGAAGCTTTCTTT. V gene TRBV11-3 combines with J gene TRBJ1-1; D not certain. V lost 5 bases and J lost 1, with 11 bases in between. Germline V lookup: CDR1 SGHNT, CDR2 YENEEA. The CDR3 is made up of 14 amino acids.

The chain uses TRBV5-5 and TRBJ2-3; no reliable D call. From germline, CDR1 is SGHKS and CDR2 YYEKEE (reference sequence). The V end lost 4 bases, the J end lost 2 bases, and 5 bases lay between the germline ends. CDR3 length: 12 amino acids. In nucleotides, the CDR3 is TGTGCCAGCAGCCCAGTCACAGATACGCAGTATTTT. This translates into CASSPVTDTQYF.

This clone was detected only once. V is TRBV9 and J is TRBJ1-4; TRBD1 might be the D (5 bases). Germline CDR1 and CDR2: SGDLS and YYNGEE. Trimming took off 0 bases at V and 6 bases at J, with 15 bases between the two ends. This CDR3 contains 16 residues. CDR3 sequence: CASSVAWGPWYEKLFF. CDR3 in DNA: TGTGCCAGCAGCGTAGCATGGGGCCCCTGGTATGAAAAACTGTTTTTT.

The sample holds many counts of this clone. This chain connects TRBV12-3 or TRBV12-4 to TRBJ2-7; D may be TRBD1 (5 bases). Trimming took 1 base from V and 4 from J, leaving 8 bases between them. The CDR3 has 13 residues. The CDR3 reads CASSLDTGYEQYF. CDR3 in DNA: TGTGCCAGCAGTTTAGATACAGGATACGAGCAGTACTTC.

The chain couples TRBV28 to TRBJ1-6; D remains ambiguous. Deletions cut 5 bases from V and 10 bases from J, with 18 bases between. CDR3 size: 15 residues. CDR1 and CDR2 from the germline V gene are MDHEN and SYDVKM. In nucleotides, the CDR3 is TGTGCCAGCAGTCCCCACGGTGAGGGAGGATCACCCCTCCACTTT. Amino acid sequence: CASSPHGEGGSPLHF.

V gene TRBV5-1 combines with J gene TRBJ2-1; possibly TRBD1 for D (6 bases). CDR1 is SGHRS, CDR2 YFSETQ, per germline. This CDR3 is 16 amino acids long. Trimming removed 0 bases from V and 1 base from J, with 11 bases in between. The CDR3 loop is CASSLVTGTSYNEQFF. The DNA for the CDR3 is TGCGCCAGCAGCTTGGTAACAGGGACGTCCTACAATGAGCAGTTCTTC. The full variable domain, in which reference TRBV5-1 and TRBJ2-1 provide the parts outside the CDR3, is KAGVTQTPRYLIKTRGQQVTLSCSPISGHRSVSWYQQTPGQGLQFLFEYFSETQRNKGNFPGRFSGRQFSNSRSEMNVSTLELGDSALYLCASSLVTGTSYNEQFFGPGTRLTVL.

V gene TRBV28 combines with J gene TRBJ2-7; possible D gene TRBD1, 6 bases. Trimming shortened V by 4 bases and J by 3 bases, and 16 bases separated the two germline ends. Per germline, CDR1 MDHEN and CDR2 SYDVKM. The CDR3 length is 15 residues. The CDR3 bases are TGTGCCAGCAGTTCGTACAGGGTCGACCTCTACGAGCAGTACTTC. Its protein product is CASSSYRVDLYEQYF.

This clone was found once. The V and J genes are TRBV24-1 and TRBJ2-3; 9 nucleotides line up with TRBD1. CDR3 length: 15 residues. The V gene's germline CDR1 is KGHDR and CDR2 SFDVKD. With 5 bases clipped from V and 4 bases from J, the junction kept 6 bases outside the gene matches. The chain's CDR3 is CATSGDRVEADTQYF. CDR3 DNA sequence: TGTGCCACCAGTGGGGACAGGGTCGAAGCAGATACGCAGTATTTT.

This clone was found once. The chain has TRBV5-4 and TRBJ2-7; D is unclear. Germline lookup yields CDR1 SGHNT and CDR2 YYREEE (reference sequence). V shed 2 bases and J shed 8 bases, with 17 bases lying between them. The length of the CDR3 is 14 residues. In DNA form, the CDR3 reads TGTGCCAGCAGCTTCCGTGATCCGGAGAGCAAGCAGTACTTC. It encodes CASSFRDPESKQYF.

V usage is TRBV30 and J usage is TRBJ1-4; TRBD1 matches 7 bases. This CDR3 has 16 amino acids. CDR1 and CDR2 from the germline V gene are GTSNPN and SVGIG (reference sequence). V was clipped by 1 base and J by 6 bases; unmatched bases: 11. CDR3 sequence reads: CAWSAVRPGGYEKLFF. The CDR3 DNA follows: TGTGCCTGGAGTGCCGTTCGCCCAGGGGGTTATGAAAAACTGTTTTTT.

The CDR3 reads CASSQEADRYEQYF. In nucleotides, the CDR3 is TGTGCCAGCAGCCAAGAGGCCGACAGGTACGAGCAGTACTTC. The V gene is TRBV3-1 (or the pseudogene TRBV3-2), the J gene TRBJ2-7, with D possibly matching TRBD1 (6 bases). V was shortened by 0 bases and J by 4 bases, with 10 bases between the two germline ends. Germline CDR1 is LGHDT and CDR2 is YNNKEL (reference sequence). CDR3 length: 14 amino acids.

The gene calls are TRBV5-6 and TRBJ2-7, with D perhaps TRBD2 (5 bases). The germline V gene encodes CDR1 SGHDT and CDR2 YYEEEE. This CDR3 has 13 amino acids. V dropped 4 bases and J dropped 3 bases, with 11 bases sitting between them. The CDR3 DNA sequence: TGTGCCAGCAGCGACGGGGTCCACTACGAGCAGTACTTC. Translation gives CASSDGVHYEQYF. Combining the CDR3 with reference TRBV5-6 and TRBJ2-7 gives the whole variable domain DAGVTQSPTHLIKTRGQQVTLRCSPKSGHDTVSWYQQALGQGPQFIFQYYEEEERQRGNFPDRFSGHQFPNYSSELNVNALLLGDSALYLCASSDGVHYEQYFGPGTRLTVT.

Note on this clone: This sample includes further DNA sequences coding for the same CDR3. This chain joins TRBV18 and TRBJ1-1, with TRBD1 identical over 9 bases. CDR3 length: 16 amino acids. Germline V lookup: CDR1 KGHSH, CDR2 LQKENI. The trim removed 2 bases at V and 1 base at J, leaving 5 bases unmatched. CDR3 sequence reads: CASSPIGGQGNTEAFF. The CDR3 DNA reads as TGTGCCAGCTCACCAATCGGGGGACAGGGGAACACTGAAGCTTTCTTT.